These 6 T cell receptor beta chains were sequenced from one sample in a study of shared clonotypes between healthy human individuals (dated by TCRdb to the early 2020s). Libraries were built with the immunoSEQ multiplex PCR assay. The immuneACCESS repertoire file appears here via TCRdb, limited to in-frame rearrangements. These files lack a portion of the clones; in checked studies, under half of the deficit traces to unresolved V genes, and the cause of the others is not known. The sample table shows around 2,000,000 clones, and approximately 95% are seen once. The ten biggest clones cover 0.1% to 0.15% of the sample. Sequences were obtained from naive CD4+ T cells sorted from blood. Reading the label with the study, this specimen's cell subset or site is: CD45RA+ positively selected. These receptor sequences come from a young man in good health.

J is TRBJ2-5 and V is TRBV5-1; the D is unclear. The CDR3 sequence is 13 residues long. Germline CDR1 is SGHRS and CDR2 is YFSETQ. Trimming pared 4 bases from V and 3 bases from J, leaving 10 bases between. CDR3 in DNA: TGCGCCAGCAGCGTCTGGATTGAAGAGACCCAGTACTTC. Amino acids: CASSVWIEETQYF. The full variable domain, completed using reference TRBV5-1 and TRBJ2-5, is KAGVTQTPRYLIKTRGQQVTLSCSPISGHRSVSWYQQTPGQGLQFLFEYFSETQRNKGNFPGRFSGRQFSNSRSEMNVSTLELGDSALYLCASSVWIEETQYFGPGTRLLVL.

This sequence joins TRBV19 and TRBJ1-5; TRBD1 matches at 7 bases. Germline V lookup: CDR1 LNHDA, CDR2 SQIVND (reference sequence). CDR3 length equals 12 residues. V gave up 8 bases and J gave up 6 bases; unmatched junction bases: 4. CDR3 in amino acids: CASQQGFQPQHF. CDR3 sequence (DNA): TGTGCCAGTCAACAGGGGTTTCAGCCCCAGCATTTT.

The chain carries TRBV30 and TRBJ2-7, with 8 nucleotides matching TRBD1. CDR1 GTSNPN and CDR2 SVGIG come from the germline V gene (reference sequence). V was pared by 5 bases and J by 5 bases, with 14 bases of the junction left unmatched. The CDR3 sequence is 15 residues long. The DNA for the CDR3 is TGTGCCTGGCGTCAAGGACAGGGTAGTTACGACGAGCAGTACTTC. It codes for CAWRQGQGSYDEQYF.

The V and J genes are TRBV6-5 and TRBJ1-4, with D perhaps TRBD1 (6 bases). This CDR3 comprises 14 residues. CDR1 and CDR2 from the germline V gene are MNHEY and SVGAGI. Trimming shortened V by 6 bases and J by 2 bases, and 10 bases separated the two germline ends. The CDR3 DNA is TGTGCCAGCAGGTCAGGGGTGACTAATGAAAAACTGTTTTTT. Encoded protein: CASRSGVTNEKLFF.

On this clone: Other DNA variants within this sample encode the same CDR3. The chain employs TRBV6-1 and TRBJ1-2; no definite D call. CDR3 length: 12 residues. The germline CDR1 and CDR2 sequences are MNHNS and SASEGT. Trimming removed 3 bases from V and 2 bases from J, with 4 bases in between. CDR3 nucleotides: TGTGCCAGCAGTGAGAGAAACTATGGCTACACCTTC. Translated, it gives CASSERNYGYTF.

The chain recombines TRBV19 with TRBJ1-5; 8 nucleotides line up with TRBD1. CDR3 length: 15 amino acids. The ends lost 5 bases at V and 2 bases at J; junction bases unmatched: 5. From germline, CDR1 is LNHDA and CDR2 SQIVND (reference sequence). Written as DNA, the CDR3 is TGTGCCAGTAGTGGACAGGGTGATGGCAATCAGCCCCAGCATTTT. Its translation is CASSGQGDGNQPQHF.